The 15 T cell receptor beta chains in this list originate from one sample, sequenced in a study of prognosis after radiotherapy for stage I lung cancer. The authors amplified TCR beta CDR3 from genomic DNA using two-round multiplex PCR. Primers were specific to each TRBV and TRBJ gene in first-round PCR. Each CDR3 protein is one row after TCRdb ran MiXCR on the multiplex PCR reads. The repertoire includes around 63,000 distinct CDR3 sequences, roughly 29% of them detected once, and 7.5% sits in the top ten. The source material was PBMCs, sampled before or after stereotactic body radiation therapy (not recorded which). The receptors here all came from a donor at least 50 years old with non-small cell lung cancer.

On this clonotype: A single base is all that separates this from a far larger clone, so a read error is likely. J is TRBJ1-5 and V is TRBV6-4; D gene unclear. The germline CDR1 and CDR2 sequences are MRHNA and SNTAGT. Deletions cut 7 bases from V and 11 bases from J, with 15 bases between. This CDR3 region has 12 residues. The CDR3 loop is CASTTTPGSQHF. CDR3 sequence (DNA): TGTGCCAGCACCACGACACCGGGATCCCAGCATTTT.

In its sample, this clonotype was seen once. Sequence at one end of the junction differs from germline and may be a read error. CDR3 in DNA: TGTGCCAGCAGTGTTTCGACGGACAGTCAGCCCCAGCATTTC. It encodes CASSVSTDSQPQHF. V gene TRBV6-1 combines with J gene TRBJ1-5; maybe TRBD1 (6 bases). The CDR3 runs to 14 residues. Germline CDR1 is MNHNS and CDR2 is SASEGT.

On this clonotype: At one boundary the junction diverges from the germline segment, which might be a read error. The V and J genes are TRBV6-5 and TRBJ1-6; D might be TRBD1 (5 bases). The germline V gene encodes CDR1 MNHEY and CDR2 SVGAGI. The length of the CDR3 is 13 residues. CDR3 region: CASSYRDRSTLHF. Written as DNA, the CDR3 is TGTGCCAGCAGTTACAGGGACCGTTCAACCCTACACTTT.

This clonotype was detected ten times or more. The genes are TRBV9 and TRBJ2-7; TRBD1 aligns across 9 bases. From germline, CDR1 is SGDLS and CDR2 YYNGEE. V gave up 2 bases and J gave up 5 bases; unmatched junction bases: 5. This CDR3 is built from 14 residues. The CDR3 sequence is CASSVGQGTHEQYF. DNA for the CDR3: TGTGCCAGCAGCGTGGGACAGGGTACCCACGAGCAGTACTTC.

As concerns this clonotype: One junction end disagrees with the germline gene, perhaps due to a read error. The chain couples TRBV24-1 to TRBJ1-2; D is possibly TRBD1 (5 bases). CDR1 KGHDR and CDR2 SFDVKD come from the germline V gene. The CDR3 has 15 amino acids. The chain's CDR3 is CATSDGSNGDYGYAF. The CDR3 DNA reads TGTGCCACCAGTGACGGGTCAAACGGGGACTATGGCTACGCCTTC.

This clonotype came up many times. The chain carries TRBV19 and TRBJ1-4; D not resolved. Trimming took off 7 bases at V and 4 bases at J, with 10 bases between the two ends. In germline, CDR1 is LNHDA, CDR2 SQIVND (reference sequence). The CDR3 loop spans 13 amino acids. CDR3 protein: CASKISINEKLFF. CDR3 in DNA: TGTGCCAGTAAGATCTCGATTAATGAAAAACTGTTTTTT.

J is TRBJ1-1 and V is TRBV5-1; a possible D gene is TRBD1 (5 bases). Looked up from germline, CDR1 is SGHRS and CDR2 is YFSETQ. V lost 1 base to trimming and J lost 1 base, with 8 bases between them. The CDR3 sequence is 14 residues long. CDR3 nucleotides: TGCGCCAGCAGCTTGTGGGGGGGGAACACTGAAGCTTTCTTT. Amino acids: CASSLWGGNTEAFF.

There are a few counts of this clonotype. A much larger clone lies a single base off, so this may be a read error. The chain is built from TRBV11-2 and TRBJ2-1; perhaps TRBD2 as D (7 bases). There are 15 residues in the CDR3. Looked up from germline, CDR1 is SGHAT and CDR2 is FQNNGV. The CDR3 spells CASSLDTGGVNVQFF. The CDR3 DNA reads TGTGCCAGCAGCTTAGACACGGGGGGCGTAAATGTGCAGTTCTTC.

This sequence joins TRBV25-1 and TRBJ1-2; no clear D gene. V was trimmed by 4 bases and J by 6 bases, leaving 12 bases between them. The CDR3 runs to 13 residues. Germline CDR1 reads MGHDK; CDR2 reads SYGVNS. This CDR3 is CASSAETTHGYTF. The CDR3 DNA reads TGTGCCAGCAGTGCCGAGACAACACATGGCTACACCTTC.

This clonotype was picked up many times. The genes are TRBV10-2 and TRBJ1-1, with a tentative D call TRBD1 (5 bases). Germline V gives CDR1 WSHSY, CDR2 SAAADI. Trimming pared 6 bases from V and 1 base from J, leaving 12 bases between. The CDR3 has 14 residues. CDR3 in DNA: TGCGCCAGCAGCGAAGGGGAAGGGAACACTGAAGCTTTCTTT. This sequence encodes CASSEGEGNTEAFF.

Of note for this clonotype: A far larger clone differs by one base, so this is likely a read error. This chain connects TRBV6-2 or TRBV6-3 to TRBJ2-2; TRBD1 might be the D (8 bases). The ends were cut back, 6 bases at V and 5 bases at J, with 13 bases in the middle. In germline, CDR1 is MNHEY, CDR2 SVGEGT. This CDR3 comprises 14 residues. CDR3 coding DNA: TGTGCCAGCAGGCTACAGGGGGGGACCGGGGAGCTGTTTTTT. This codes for CASRLQGGTGELFF.

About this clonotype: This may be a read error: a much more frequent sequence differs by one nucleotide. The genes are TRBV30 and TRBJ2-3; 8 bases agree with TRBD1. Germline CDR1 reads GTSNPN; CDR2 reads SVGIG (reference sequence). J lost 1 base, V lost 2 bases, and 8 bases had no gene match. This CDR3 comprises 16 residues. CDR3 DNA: TGTGCCTGGAGTAAGACAGGGGCGCGAGGCACAGATACGCAGTATTTT. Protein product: CAWSKTGARGTDTQYF.

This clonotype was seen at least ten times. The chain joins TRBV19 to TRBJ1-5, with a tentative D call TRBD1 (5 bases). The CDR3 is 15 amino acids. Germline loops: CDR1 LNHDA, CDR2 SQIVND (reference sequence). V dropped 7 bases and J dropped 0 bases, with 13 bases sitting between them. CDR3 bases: TGTGCCAGTAAGACAGCTGCCTATAGCAATCAGCCCCAGCATTTT. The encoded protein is CASKTAAYSNQPQHF.

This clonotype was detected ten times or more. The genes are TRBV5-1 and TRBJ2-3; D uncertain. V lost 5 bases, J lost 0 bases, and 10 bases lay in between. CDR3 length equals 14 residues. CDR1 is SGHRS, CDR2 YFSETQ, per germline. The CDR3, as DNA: TGCGCCAGCAGTCCCGTTAGTAGCACAGATACGCAGTATTTT. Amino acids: CASSPVSSTDTQYF.

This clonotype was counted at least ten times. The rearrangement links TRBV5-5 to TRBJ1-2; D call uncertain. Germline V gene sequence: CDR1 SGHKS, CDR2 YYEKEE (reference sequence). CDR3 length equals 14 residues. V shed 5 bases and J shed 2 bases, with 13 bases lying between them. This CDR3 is CASSSATNNYGYTF. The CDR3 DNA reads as TGTGCCAGCAGTTCGGCAACGAACAACTATGGCTACACCTTC.